This note documents a single TCR beta chain sequence. Its specificity is unknown. This sample was included in a study of blood T cells in healthy people across ages. Study findings and constraints: Older age coincided with a roughly linear decline in TCR beta diversity per million T cells. Nothing was known about donor CMV status, and this possibly confounded expanded clonotype changes. Considered underestimates were the diversity estimates obtained from one million T cells.

A second 7 to 11 cycle PCR used barcoded and J-beta primers. Every single cDNA molecule received a tag from a template-switch adaptor with 12 random nucleotides. TCRdb re-analysed the 5' RACE reads in MiXCR, keeping a single row per CDR3 protein. This sample has 850,000 to 1,100,000 distinct CDR3 sequences, with roughly two fifths found just once. Trimming removed 4 bases from V and 1 base from J; junction bases left unmatched: 6. Germline V lookup: CDR1 SEHNR, CDR2 FQNEAQ (reference sequence). The CDR3 spans 15 residues. The TCR originated in a man aged 18 to 29 in good health. Sequences were obtained from blood. The J gene is TRBJ2-7, the V gene TRBV7-9; 8 bases are shared with TRBD1. Here the CDR3 DNA reads TGTGCCAGCAGCTCTCCGACAGGGGATTCCTACGAGCAGTACTTC. Protein: CASSSPTGDSYEQYF. Variable domain in full (rest from reference TRBV7-9 and TRBJ2-7): DTGVSQNPRHKITKRGQNVTFRCDPISEHNRLYWYRQTLGQGPEFLTYFQNEAQLEKSRLLSDRFSAERPKGSFSTLEIQRTEQGDSAMYLCASSSPTGDSYEQYFGPGTRLTVT.